This TCR beta chain was captured in a study of T cell changes during pregnancy in multiple sclerosis. The length of the CDR3 is 14 residues. CDR1 is SNHLY, CDR2 FYNNEI, per germline. With V trimmed by 8 bases and J by 10 bases, 9 bases remained unmatched. This clone was observed a few times. Measured with immunoSEQ multiplex PCR; TCRdb has only the in-frame clones, and not every one. The data show 70,000 to 100,000 clones, roughly 91% seen once. The genes are TRBV2 and TRBJ1-6; 9 positions match TRBD1. The sequence derives from a female donor with multiple sclerosis, enrolled in a pregnancy study. This material consisted of peripheral blood, taken in the first trimester of pregnancy. The CDR3 protein is CASGRDRDISPLHF. The CDR3 coding sequence is TGTGCCAGCGGGCGGGACAGGGATATATCACCCCTCCACTTT.